This T cell receptor (beta chain) was identified in a study of T cell responses to AZD1222 COVID-19 vaccine. Findings of the study overall: Clonal diversity was possibly underestimated, and the donors were mostly white British, with more females. Spike-specific TCR repertoires showed rising breadth and depth after two AZD1222 doses.

The repertoire was sequenced with immunoSEQ multiplex PCR; TCRdb's copy has only in-frame clones and lacks some. The repertoire holds about 190,000 clones, about 89% seen once, with approximately 2.5% in the top ten. V was pared by 3 bases and J by 2 bases, with 10 bases between. The CDR3 spans 14 residues. Germline V CDR1 and CDR2: SEHNR, FQNEAQ (reference sequence). Concerning this clone itself: Its antigen is as yet unknown.

The clonotype comes from an adult in good health. The rearrangement links TRBV7-9 to TRBJ1-2; D may be TRBD1 (5 bases). The specimen comprised peripheral blood, sampled on day 0 of MenACWY control vaccination. Written as DNA, the CDR3 is TGTGCCAGCAGCTTTGGGGGACCCAACTATGGCTACACCTTC. Protein: CASSFGGPNYGYTF. The full variable domain, its missing parts supplied by reference TRBV7-9 and TRBJ1-2, is DTGVSQNPRHKITKRGQNVTFRCDPISEHNRLYWYRQTLGQGPEFLTYFQNEAQLEKSRLLSDRFSAERPKGSFSTLEIQRTEQGDSAMYLCASSFGGPNYGYTFGSGTRLTVV.